One and the same sample provided the 3 T cell receptor beta chains below, sequenced in a study of control samples from healthy donors and cancer patients. TCRdb's table, derived via immunoSEQ multiplex PCR, lists solely in-frame clones and lacks some. This sample has 150,000 to 200,000 clones; more than 85% occur once, and the top ten carry 2%. The sample consisted of blood. Receptors originate from a woman between 40 and 55 years old in good health.

V and J are TRBV3-1 (or the pseudogene TRBV3-2) and TRBJ1-2; no clear D gene. The CDR3 runs 15 residues. V lost 0 bases to trimming and J lost 8 bases, with 16 bases between them. The germline V gene has CDR1 LGHDT and CDR2 YNNKEL (reference sequence). The CDR3 sequence is CASSQEGSKLGGYTF. The CDR3 coding sequence is TGTGCCAGCAGCCAAGAGGGGTCCAAGTTGGGGGGCTACACCTTC.

The V call is TRBV18, the J call TRBJ1-4; D gene uncertain. Trimming cost V 4 bases and J 5 bases, with 11 bases left between them. CDR3 length equals 14 residues. Germline V CDR1 and CDR2: KGHSH, LQKENI. Here the CDR3 reads CASSRGSSNEKLFF. In DNA form, the CDR3 reads TGTGCCAGCTCACGGGGTTCCTCGAATGAAAAACTGTTTTTT.

The chain combines TRBV5-4 with TRBJ2-5; maybe TRBD2 (7 bases). Per germline, CDR1 SGHNT and CDR2 YYREEE (reference sequence). The CDR3 totals 15 residues. The ends were cut back, 0 bases at V and 4 bases at J, with 13 bases in the middle. The CDR3 coding sequence is TGTGCCAGCAGCTTGGTGGGGGGGGCAGGAGAGACCCAGTACTTC. This sequence encodes CASSLVGGAGETQYF.